The 17 T cell receptor beta chains listed next were all sequenced from one sample in a study of lymphopenia after photon versus proton radiotherapy. Sequencing was performed with immunoSEQ multiplex PCR; in TCRdb, only in-frame clones are kept and a portion is missing. The data hold 9,500 to 15,000 clones, with around 89% observed a single time. The specimen comprised peripheral blood, sampled from a patient treated with proton-based radiotherapy. Every receptor here comes from a man aged 55 to 70 with pancreatic cancer.

The chain uses TRBV11-3 and TRBJ2-2; the D gene is possibly TRBD1 (6 bases). V lost 5 bases to trimming and J lost 4 bases, with 17 bases between them. The CDR3 runs 16 residues. Germline CDR1 and CDR2: SGHNT and YENEEA. The chain's CDR3 is CASSPLGGWGTGELFF. CDR3 coding DNA: TGTGCCAGCAGCCCGTTAGGGGGATGGGGCACCGGGGAGCTGTTTTTT.

The V call is TRBV30, the J call TRBJ2-3; D gene unclear. CDR3 length equals 11 residues. Germline lookup yields CDR1 GTSNPN and CDR2 SVGIG (reference sequence). Trimming cost V 3 bases and J 2 bases, with 3 bases left between them. The CDR3 bases are TGTGCCTGGAGCCCCACAGATACGCAGTATTTT. It encodes CAWSPTDTQYF.

This chain connects TRBV6-4 to TRBJ2-1; D not certain. Germline values: CDR1 MRHNA, CDR2 SNTAGT. This CDR3 has 13 residues. Trimming stripped 6 bases from V and 10 bases from J, with 16 bases between. The CDR3 bases are TGTGCCAGCAGCAAGGACGCAAAGGACGAGCAGTTCTTC. The encoded protein is CASSKDAKDEQFF.

This chain's CDR3 is CASSILLGSTDTQYF. As DNA, the CDR3 is TGTGCCAGTAGCATTTTGCTGGGCAGCACAGATACGCAGTATTTT. This chain links TRBV19 with TRBJ2-3; D gene unclear. The CDR3 contains 15 residues. The V and J ends lost 6 bases and 0 bases respectively, with 13 bases between them. Germline V CDR1 and CDR2: LNHDA, SQIVND (reference sequence).

In its sample, this clone was seen once. Here the CDR3 reads CASSLVGENTEAFF. CDR3 bases: TGCGCCAGCAGCTTGGTCGGCGAGAACACTGAAGCTTTCTTT. The gene calls are TRBV5-1 and TRBJ1-1; D is ambiguous. This CDR3 is 14 amino acids long. V gave up 0 bases and J gave up 1 base, with 7 bases separating them. Germline V lookup: CDR1 SGHRS, CDR2 YFSETQ.

The chain links TRBV18 to TRBJ2-1; D gene unclear. Per the germline V gene, CDR1 is KGHSH and CDR2 is LQKENI. There are 16 residues in the CDR3. Trimming removed 6 bases at V and 0 bases at J, with 15 bases between. The CDR3 region is CASSPLSGSSYNEQFF. Here the CDR3 DNA reads TGTGCCAGCTCCCCCCTTTCGGGCAGCTCCTACAATGAGCAGTTCTTC.

V is TRBV9 and J is TRBJ2-5; TRBD2 matches 9 bases. V gave up 4 bases and J gave up 4 bases; unmatched junction bases: 11. The CDR3 covers 16 residues. In germline, CDR1 is SGDLS, CDR2 YYNGEE. The CDR3 DNA follows: TGTGCCAGCAGCCCAGTAGGCCTAGCGGGACGAGAGACCCAGTACTTC. Residues: CASSPVGLAGRETQYF.

V is TRBV28 and J is TRBJ1-5; a weak D match, TRBD1 (6 bases). Germline CDR1 reads MDHEN; CDR2 reads SYDVKM. The CDR3 is made up of 18 amino acids. Trimming removed 6 bases at V and 2 bases at J, with 23 bases between. Here the CDR3 reads CASRARDMRRSGNQPQHF. DNA for the CDR3: TGTGCCAGCAGGGCCCGGGACATGAGAAGGTCGGGCAATCAGCCCCAGCATTTT.

J is TRBJ1-3 and V is TRBV9; possible D gene TRBD1, 5 bases. Trimming shortened V by 7 bases and J by 2 bases, and 13 bases separated the two germline ends. The CDR3 runs 14 residues. Germline V lookup: CDR1 SGDLS, CDR2 YYNGEE. Here the CDR3 reads CASSPGGTGNTIYF. CDR3 DNA: TGTGCCAGCTCCCCTGGGGGGACTGGAAACACCATATATTTT.

The chain combines TRBV27 with TRBJ2-6; 7 positions match TRBD1. The CDR3 spans 18 residues. V gave up 6 bases and J gave up 0 bases; unmatched junction bases: 11. Per the germline V gene, CDR1 is MNHEY and CDR2 is SMNVEV (reference sequence). The CDR3 protein is CASRGWGQSLSGANVLTF. The DNA of the CDR3 is TGTGCCAGCAGAGGGTGGGGACAGTCCCTCTCTGGGGCCAACGTCCTGACTTTC.

The V and J genes are TRBV27 and TRBJ1-6; 7 nucleotides agree with TRBD1. J lost 10 bases, V lost 8 bases, and 8 bases had no gene match. CDR3 length: 13 residues. Germline values: CDR1 MNHEY, CDR2 SMNVEV (reference sequence). CDR3 amino acids: CASASTGWSPLHF. DNA of the CDR3: TGTGCCAGCGCCTCGACAGGGTGGTCACCCCTCCACTTT.

This chain uses TRBV5-8 with TRBJ2-3; 13 bases match TRBD2. Germline-derived CDR1 and CDR2 are SGHTS and YDEGEE. The CDR3 is made up of 17 amino acids. Trimming removed 4 bases from V and 0 bases from J; junction bases left unmatched: 5. CDR3 in DNA: TGTGCCAGCAGCGCCGGGACTAGCGGGATCAGCACAGATACGCAGTATTTT. This encodes CASSAGTSGISTDTQYF. The full variable domain, rest sourced from reference TRBV5-8 and TRBJ2-3, is EAGVTQSPTHLIKTRGQQATLRCSPISGHTSVYWYQQALGLGLQFLLWYDEGEERNRGNFPPRFSGRQFPNYSSELNVNALELEDSALYLCASSAGTSGISTDTQYFGPGTRLTVL.

The V and J genes are TRBV7-4 and TRBJ2-7; maybe TRBD2 (6 bases). Trimming stripped 5 bases from V and 3 bases from J, with 14 bases between. The CDR3 has 14 residues. The germline V gene has CDR1 SGHVT and CDR2 SQSDAQ. The CDR3, as DNA: TGTGCCAGCAGCCCGCTAGCGCTTGGCTACGAGCAGTACTTC. It yields the protein CASSPLALGYEQYF. The full variable domain, completed using reference TRBV7-4 and TRBJ2-7, is GAGVSQSPRYKVAKRGRDVALRCDSISGHVTLYWYRQTLGQGSEVLTYSQSDAQRDKSGRPSGRFSAERPERSVSTLKIQRTEQGDSAVYLCASSPLALGYEQYFGPGTRLTVT.

CDR3 nucleotides: TGTGCCAGCACCGCGAGACGGGACAGGGAACGGCCTGGGGCCAACGTCCTGACTTTC. Protein sequence: CASTARRDRERPGANVLTF. The rearrangement uses TRBV2 and TRBJ2-6; TRBD1 matches 9 bases. The CDR3 totals 19 residues. CDR1 SNHLY and CDR2 FYNNEI come from the germline V gene. V gave up 7 bases and J gave up 2 bases; unmatched junction bases: 15. Looking up the rest from reference TRBV2 and TRBJ2-6 gives the full variable domain: EPEVTQTPSHQVTQMGQEVILRCVPISNHLYFYWYRQILGQKVEFLVSFYNNEISEKSEIFDDQFSVERPDGSNFTLKIRSTKLEDSAMYFCASTARRDRERPGANVLTFGAGSRLTVL.

The J gene is TRBJ2-3, the V gene TRBV6-5; TRBD2 matches at 9 bases. V gave up 3 bases and J gave up 9 bases; unmatched junction bases: 10. Germline CDR1 and CDR2: MNHEY and SVGAGI. The CDR3 consists of 15 residues. CDR3: CASSYSGGIGGTQYF. As DNA, the CDR3 is TGTGCCAGCAGTTATAGCGGGGGCATCGGCGGGACGCAGTATTTT.

This clone was found once. The chain has TRBV4-2 and TRBJ2-1; a possible D gene is TRBD1 (6 bases). The CDR3 length is 13 residues. Germline loops: CDR1 LGHNA, CDR2 YNFKEQ. The germline V and J ends were trimmed by 2 bases and 10 bases, with 12 bases remaining between them. The CDR3 coding sequence is TGTGCCAGCAGCCAACGACAGGAATCAGAGCAGTTCTTC. It codes for CASSQRQESEQFF.

The rearrangement joins TRBV19 to TRBJ1-5; D gene uncertain. The CDR3 sequence is 9 residues long. CDR1 and CDR2 (germline): LNHDA, SQIVND (reference sequence). The CDR3 DNA reads as TGTGTAAGGAATCAGCCCCAGCATTTT. It codes for CVRNQPQHF.